This is a list of T cell receptor beta chains from one sample in a study of OX40 agonist ivuxolimab in advanced cancers. Method: immunoSEQ multiplex PCR; TCRdb's copy keeps in-frame clones and lacks some. The sample shows roughly 80,000 clones, roughly 91% of them seen only once. Specimen: CD4+ or CD8+ T cells sorted from blood, collected in a trial of the OX40 agonist ivuxolimab. The receptors were gathered from an adult with an advanced solid tumor such as melanoma, head and neck, liver or kidney cancer. Each CDR3 is given with its conserved first and last residue. A D gene is named only where the DNA matches it firmly.

J gene,D gene,V gene,CDR3 protein
TRBJ2-4,TRBD1,TRBV30,CAWSRQGDKNIQYF
TRBJ2-1,TRBD1,TRBV6-6,CASSYGTVKDEQFF
TRBJ1-2,TRBD1,TRBV4-1,CASSQPDRVRPYGYTF
TRBJ1-2,-,TRBV28,CAGSRTRLYGYTF
TRBJ1-5,-,TRBV5-1,CASSHTPNDQPQHF
TRBJ1-2,-,TRBV27,CASSFTGGGYTF
TRBJ1-4,-,TRBV7-8,CASSLVGANEKLFF
TRBJ1-4,TRBD1,TRBV7-8,CASSITTRGLPTNEKLFF
TRBJ2-3,TRBD2,TRBV6-1,CASSVVLAGGSTDTQYF
TRBJ2-7,TRBD1,TRBV4-2,CASTQLEGAEQYF
TRBJ1-1,-,TRBV6-5,CASSYRQGYHTEAFF
TRBJ1-1,TRBD1,TRBV7-9,CASSARGTDAGGTEAFF
TRBJ2-5,-,TRBV7-3,CASSLTGLQETQYF
TRBJ2-2,-,TRBV12-1,CASSSNPGELFF
TRBJ2-3,TRBD2,TRBV9,CASTPSGGLSTDTQYF
TRBJ2-5,TRBD2,TRBV5-1,CASSLPGLAGRQETQYF
TRBJ2-3,-,TRBV5-1,CASSLAFSSTDTQYF
TRBJ2-3,TRBD2,TRBV7-9,CASSLTGTSGHSSTDTQYF
TRBJ2-1,TRBD2,TRBV6-6,CASSHHVAGASNEQFF
TRBJ2-5,TRBD1,TRBV5-4,CASSQTGGIETQYF
TRBJ1-2,-,TRBV9,CASSAHYGYTF
TRBJ2-3,-,TRBV28,CASSLAPGTQYF
TRBJ1-1,TRBD1,TRBV5-1,CASSHGGTGLTEAFF
TRBJ1-1,TRBD1,TRBV6-4,CASTQGGQEEAFF
TRBJ2-4,-,TRBV13,CASSFGNKGRAKNIQYF
TRBJ2-1,-,TRBV9,CASSVEGGLMNEQFF